This record covers a single T cell receptor beta chain. As yet, its antigen is unknown. The data were taken from a study of T cell responses to AZD1222 COVID-19 vaccine. Sequenced by immunoSEQ multiplex PCR; TCRdb stores in-frame clones only, minus some. The repertoire holds under 300,000 clones, with approximately 93% as singletons. Overall study findings and caveats: Females outnumbered males among donors, who were mostly white British; clonal diversity was possibly underestimated.

The receptor was derived from an adult in good health. Specimen: peripheral blood, collected on day 0 of AZD1222 vaccination.

CDR3 sequence reads: CASSPEVHYGYTF. CDR3 in DNA: TGCGCCAGCAGCCCAGAGGTCCACTATGGCTACACCTTC. This chain joins TRBV4-1 and TRBJ1-2; D is ambiguous. Germline-derived CDR1 and CDR2 are MGHRA and YSYEKL. The germline V and J ends were trimmed by 4 bases and 3 bases, with 9 bases remaining between them. CDR3 length equals 13 residues.